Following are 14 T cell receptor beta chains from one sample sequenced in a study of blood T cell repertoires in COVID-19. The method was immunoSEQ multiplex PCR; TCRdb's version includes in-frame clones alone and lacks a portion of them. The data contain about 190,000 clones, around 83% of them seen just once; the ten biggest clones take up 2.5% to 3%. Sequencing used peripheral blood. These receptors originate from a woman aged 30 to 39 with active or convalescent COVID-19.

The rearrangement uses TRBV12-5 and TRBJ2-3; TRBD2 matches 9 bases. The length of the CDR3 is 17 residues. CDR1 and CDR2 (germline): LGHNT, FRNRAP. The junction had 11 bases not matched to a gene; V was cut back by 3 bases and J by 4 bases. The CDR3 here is CASGFSFAGGHSDTQYF. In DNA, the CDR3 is TGTGCTAGTGGTTTCTCCTTTGCGGGGGGGCATTCAGATACGCAGTATTTT.

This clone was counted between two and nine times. CDR3 protein: CASSLRRTDTQYF. CDR3 DNA sequence: TGTGCCAGCAGTTTGAGGCGCACAGATACGCAGTATTTT. The gene calls are TRBV28 and TRBJ2-3; D is unclear. The germline V gene encodes CDR1 MDHEN and CDR2 SYDVKM. The CDR3 is 13 residues long. Trimming took 3 bases from V and 1 from J, leaving 5 bases between them. Full variable domain (outside the CDR3, taken from reference TRBV28 and TRBJ2-3): DVKVTQSSRYLVKRTGEKVFLECVQDMDHENMFWYRQDPGLGLRLIYFSYDVKMKEKGDIPEGYSVSREKKERFSLILESASTNQTSMYLCASSLRRTDTQYFGPGTRLTVL.

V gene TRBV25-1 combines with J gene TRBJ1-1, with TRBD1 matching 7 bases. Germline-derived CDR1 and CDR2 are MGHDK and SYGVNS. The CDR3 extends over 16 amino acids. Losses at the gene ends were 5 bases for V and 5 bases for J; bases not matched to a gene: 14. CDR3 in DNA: TGTGCCAGCAGTACCCGACAGGGAAAATCTAGGACTGAAGCTTTCTTT. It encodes CASSTRQGKSRTEAFF.

The CDR3 sequence is CASSPGTGPINKETQYF. The DNA for the CDR3 is TGTGCCAGCAGCCCAGGGACAGGGCCTATTAACAAAGAGACCCAGTACTTC. The chain links TRBV7-9 to TRBJ2-5; 9 bases map to TRBD1. This CDR3 contains 17 residues. After removal of 5 bases from V and 3 bases from J, the junction contained 13 bases not matched to a gene. CDR1 SEHNR and CDR2 FQNEAQ come from the germline V gene (reference sequence).

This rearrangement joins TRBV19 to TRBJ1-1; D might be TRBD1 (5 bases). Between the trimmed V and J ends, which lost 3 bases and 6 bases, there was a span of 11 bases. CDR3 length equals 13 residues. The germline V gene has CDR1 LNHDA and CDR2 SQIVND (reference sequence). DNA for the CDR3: TGTGCCAGTAGTATTATGGAGGGGCCTGAAGCTTTCTTT. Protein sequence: CASSIMEGPEAFF.

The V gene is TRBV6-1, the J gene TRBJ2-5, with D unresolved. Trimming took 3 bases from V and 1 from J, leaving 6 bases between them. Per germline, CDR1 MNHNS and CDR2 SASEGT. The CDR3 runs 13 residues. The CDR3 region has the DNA TGTGCCAGCAGTGAGGTCGGCCAAGAGACCCAGTACTTC. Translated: CASSEVGQETQYF.

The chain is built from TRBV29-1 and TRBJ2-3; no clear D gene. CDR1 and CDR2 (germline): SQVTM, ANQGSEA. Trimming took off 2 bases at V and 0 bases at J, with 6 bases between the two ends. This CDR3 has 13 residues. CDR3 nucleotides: TGCAGCGTTGAACCCCCTAGCACAGATACGCAGTATTTT. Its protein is CSVEPPSTDTQYF.

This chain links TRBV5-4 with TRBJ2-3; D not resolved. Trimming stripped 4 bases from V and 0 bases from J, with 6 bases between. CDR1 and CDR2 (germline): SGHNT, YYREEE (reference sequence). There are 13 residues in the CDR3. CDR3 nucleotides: TGTGCCAGCAGCGACTCAAGCACAGATACGCAGTATTTT. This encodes CASSDSSTDTQYF.

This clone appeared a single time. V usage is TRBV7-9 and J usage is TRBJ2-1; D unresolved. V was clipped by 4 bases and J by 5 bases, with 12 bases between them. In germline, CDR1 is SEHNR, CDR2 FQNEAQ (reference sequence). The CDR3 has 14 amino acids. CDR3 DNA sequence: TGTGCCAGCAGCTCGCTCCGGGTTGACAATGAGCAGTTCTTC. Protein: CASSSLRVDNEQFF.

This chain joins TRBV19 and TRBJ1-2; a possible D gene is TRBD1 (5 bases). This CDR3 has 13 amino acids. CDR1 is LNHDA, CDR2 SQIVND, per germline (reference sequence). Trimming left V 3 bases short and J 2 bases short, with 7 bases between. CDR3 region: CASSMTENYGYTF. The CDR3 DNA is TGTGCCAGTAGTATGACAGAGAACTATGGCTACACCTTC.

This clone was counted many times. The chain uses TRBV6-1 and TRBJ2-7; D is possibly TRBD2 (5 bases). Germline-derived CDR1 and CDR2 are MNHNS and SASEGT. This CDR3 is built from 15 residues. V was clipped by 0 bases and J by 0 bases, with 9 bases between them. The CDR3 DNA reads TGTGCCAGCAGTGAAGCGGGTGAGGGCTCCTACGAGCAGTACTTC. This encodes CASSEAGEGSYEQYF.

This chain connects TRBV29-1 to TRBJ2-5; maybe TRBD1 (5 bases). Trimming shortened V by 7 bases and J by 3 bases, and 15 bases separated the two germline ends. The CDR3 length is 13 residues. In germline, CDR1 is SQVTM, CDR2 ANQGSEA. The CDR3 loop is CSESTAPKETQYF. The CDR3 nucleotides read TGCAGCGAGTCGACAGCGCCTAAAGAGACCCAGTACTTC.

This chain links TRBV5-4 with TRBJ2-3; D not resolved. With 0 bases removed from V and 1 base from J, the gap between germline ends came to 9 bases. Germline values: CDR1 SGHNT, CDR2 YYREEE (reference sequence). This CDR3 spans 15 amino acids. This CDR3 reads CASSLGSLGTDTQYF. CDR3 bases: TGTGCCAGCAGCTTGGGCAGTCTCGGCACAGATACGCAGTATTTT.

Here the CDR3 reads CASSVDRTVYNSPLHF. CDR3 nucleotide sequence: TGTGCCAGCAGCGTAGATCGGACAGTCTATAATTCACCCCTCCACTTT. V is TRBV9 and J is TRBJ1-6, with D tentatively TRBD1 (6 bases). The CDR3 has 16 amino acids. V shed 0 bases and J shed 3 bases, with 10 bases lying between them. The germline V gene has CDR1 SGDLS and CDR2 YYNGEE.